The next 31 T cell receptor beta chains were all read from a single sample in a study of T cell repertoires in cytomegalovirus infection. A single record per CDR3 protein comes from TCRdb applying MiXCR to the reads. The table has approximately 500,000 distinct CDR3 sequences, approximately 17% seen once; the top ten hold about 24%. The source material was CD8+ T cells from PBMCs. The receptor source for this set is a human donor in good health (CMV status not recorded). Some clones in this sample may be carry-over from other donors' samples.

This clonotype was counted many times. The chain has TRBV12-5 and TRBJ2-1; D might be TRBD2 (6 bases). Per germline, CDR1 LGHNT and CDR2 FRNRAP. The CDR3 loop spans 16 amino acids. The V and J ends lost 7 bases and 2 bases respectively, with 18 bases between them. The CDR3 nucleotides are TGTGCTAGTGCCCTCCCCCGGGAGCCAACCTACAATGAGCAGTTCTTC. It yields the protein CASALPREPTYNEQFF.

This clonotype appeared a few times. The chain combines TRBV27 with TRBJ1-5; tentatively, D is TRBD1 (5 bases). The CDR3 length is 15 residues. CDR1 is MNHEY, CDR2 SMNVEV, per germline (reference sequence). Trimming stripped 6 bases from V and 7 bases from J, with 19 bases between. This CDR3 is CASSQVGEYIQPQHF. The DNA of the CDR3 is TGTGCCAGCAGCCAGGTGGGGGAATACATCCAGCCCCAGCATTTT.

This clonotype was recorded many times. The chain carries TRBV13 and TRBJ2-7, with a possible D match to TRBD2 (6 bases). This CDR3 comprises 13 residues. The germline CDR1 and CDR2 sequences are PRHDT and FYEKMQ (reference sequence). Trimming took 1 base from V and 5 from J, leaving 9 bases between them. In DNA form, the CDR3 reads TGTGCCAGCAGCTTAGCGGGAGTTGACGAGCAGTACTTC. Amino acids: CASSLAGVDEQYF.

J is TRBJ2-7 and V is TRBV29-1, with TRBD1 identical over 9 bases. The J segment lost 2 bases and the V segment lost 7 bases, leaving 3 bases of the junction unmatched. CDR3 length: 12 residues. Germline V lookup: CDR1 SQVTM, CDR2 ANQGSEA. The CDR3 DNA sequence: TGCAGCGCCGGGACAGGGCCCTACGAGCAGTACTTC. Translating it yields CSAGTGPYEQYF.

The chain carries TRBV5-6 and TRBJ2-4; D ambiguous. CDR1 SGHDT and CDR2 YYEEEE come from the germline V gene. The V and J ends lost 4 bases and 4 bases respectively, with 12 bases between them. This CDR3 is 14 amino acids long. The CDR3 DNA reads TGTGCCAGCAGCCTCCCCGGGCCTAAAAACATTCAGTACTTC. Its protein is CASSLPGPKNIQYF.

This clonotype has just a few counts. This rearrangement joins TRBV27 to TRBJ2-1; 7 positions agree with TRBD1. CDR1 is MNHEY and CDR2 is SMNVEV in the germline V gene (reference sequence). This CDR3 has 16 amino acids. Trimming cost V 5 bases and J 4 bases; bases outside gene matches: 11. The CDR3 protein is CASSPWDSRAYNEQFF. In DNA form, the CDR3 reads TGTGCCAGCAGTCCCTGGGACAGCCGTGCATACAATGAGCAGTTCTTC.

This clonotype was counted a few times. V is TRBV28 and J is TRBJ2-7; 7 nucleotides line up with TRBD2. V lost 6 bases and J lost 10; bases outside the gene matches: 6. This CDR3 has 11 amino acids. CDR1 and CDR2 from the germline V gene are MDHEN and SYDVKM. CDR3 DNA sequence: TGTGCCAGCAGGGGAGGGCCGGAACAGTACTTC. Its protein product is CASRGGPEQYF.

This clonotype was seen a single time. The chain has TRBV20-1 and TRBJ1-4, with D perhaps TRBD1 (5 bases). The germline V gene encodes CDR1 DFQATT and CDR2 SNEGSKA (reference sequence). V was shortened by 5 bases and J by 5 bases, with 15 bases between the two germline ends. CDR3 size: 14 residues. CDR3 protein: CSARDGQGNEKLFF. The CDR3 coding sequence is TGCAGTGCTCGCGATGGGCAGGGCAATGAAAAACTGTTTTTT.

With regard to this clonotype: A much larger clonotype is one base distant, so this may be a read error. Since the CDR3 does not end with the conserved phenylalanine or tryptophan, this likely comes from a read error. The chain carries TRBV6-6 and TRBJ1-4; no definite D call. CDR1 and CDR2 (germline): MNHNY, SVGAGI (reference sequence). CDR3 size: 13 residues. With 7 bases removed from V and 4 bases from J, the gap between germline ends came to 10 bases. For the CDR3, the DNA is TGTGCCAGCAAAGGACGGTTTAATGAAAAACTGTTTTTA. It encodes CASKGRFNEKLFL.

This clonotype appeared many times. The DNA of the CDR3 is TGTGCCAGCAGTCCCCTTCGGCGGGGGGGCCTTAGCGGGGAGCTGTTTTTT. As protein: CASSPLRRGGLSGELFF. The chain combines TRBV7-6 with TRBJ2-2, with TRBD2 identical over 9 bases. V lost 6 bases, J lost 7 bases, and 15 bases stayed unmatched. The CDR3 spans 17 residues. Germline-derived CDR1 and CDR2 are SGHVS and FNYEAQ.

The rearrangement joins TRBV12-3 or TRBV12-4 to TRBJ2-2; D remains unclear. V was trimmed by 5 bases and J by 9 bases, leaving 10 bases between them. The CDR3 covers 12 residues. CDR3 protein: CASSINPRELFF. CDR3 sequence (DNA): TGTGCCAGCAGTATAAACCCGCGGGAGCTGTTTTTT.

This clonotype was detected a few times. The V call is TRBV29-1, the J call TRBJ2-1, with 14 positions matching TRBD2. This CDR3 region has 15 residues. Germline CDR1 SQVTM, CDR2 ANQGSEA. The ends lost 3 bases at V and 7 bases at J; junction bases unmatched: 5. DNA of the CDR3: TGCAGCGTTGACCCGGGACTAGCGGGAGAGAATGAGCAGTTCTTC. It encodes CSVDPGLAGENEQFF.

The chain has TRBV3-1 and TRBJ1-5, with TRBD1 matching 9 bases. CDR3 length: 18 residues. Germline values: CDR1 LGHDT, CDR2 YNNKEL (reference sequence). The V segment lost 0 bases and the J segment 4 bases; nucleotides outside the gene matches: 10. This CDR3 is CASSQDPWTGDRNQPQHF. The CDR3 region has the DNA TGTGCCAGCAGCCAAGATCCATGGACAGGGGACAGAAATCAGCCCCAGCATTTT.

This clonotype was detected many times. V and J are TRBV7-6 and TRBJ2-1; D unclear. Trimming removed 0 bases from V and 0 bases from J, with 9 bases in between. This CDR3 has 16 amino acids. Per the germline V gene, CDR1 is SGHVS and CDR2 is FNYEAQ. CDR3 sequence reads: CASSLAMAHSYNEQFF. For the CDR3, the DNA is TGTGCCAGCAGCTTAGCGATGGCACACTCCTACAATGAGCAGTTCTTC.

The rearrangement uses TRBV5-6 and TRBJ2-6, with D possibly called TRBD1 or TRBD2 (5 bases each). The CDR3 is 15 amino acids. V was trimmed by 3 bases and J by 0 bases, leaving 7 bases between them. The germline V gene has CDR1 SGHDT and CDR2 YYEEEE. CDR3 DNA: TGTGCCAGCAGCTGGGGGACCTCTGGGGCCAACGTCCTGACTTTC. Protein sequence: CASSWGTSGANVLTF.

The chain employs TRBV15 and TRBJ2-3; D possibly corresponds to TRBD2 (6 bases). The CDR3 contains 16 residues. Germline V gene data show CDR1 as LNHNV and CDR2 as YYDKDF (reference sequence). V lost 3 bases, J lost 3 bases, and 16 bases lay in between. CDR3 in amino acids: CATSSGLQGGTDTQYF. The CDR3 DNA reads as TGTGCCACCAGCAGTGGACTTCAGGGAGGAACAGATACGCAGTATTTT.

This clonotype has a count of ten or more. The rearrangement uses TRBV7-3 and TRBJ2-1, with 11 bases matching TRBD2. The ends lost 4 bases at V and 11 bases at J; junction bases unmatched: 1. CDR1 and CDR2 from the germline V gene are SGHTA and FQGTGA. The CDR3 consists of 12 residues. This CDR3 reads CASSSTSGKQFF. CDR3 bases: TGTGCCAGCAGCTCGACTAGCGGGAAGCAGTTCTTC.

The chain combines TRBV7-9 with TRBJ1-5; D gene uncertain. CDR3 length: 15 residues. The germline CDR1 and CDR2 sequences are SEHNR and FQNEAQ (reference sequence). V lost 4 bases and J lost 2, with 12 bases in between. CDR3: CASSSRVLGNQPQHF. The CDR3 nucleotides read TGTGCCAGCAGCTCAAGGGTACTGGGCAATCAGCCCCAGCATTTT.

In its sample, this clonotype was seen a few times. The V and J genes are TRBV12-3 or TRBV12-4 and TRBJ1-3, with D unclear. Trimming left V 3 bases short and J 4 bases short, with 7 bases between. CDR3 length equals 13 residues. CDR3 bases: TGTGCCAGCAGTTTTGGCGGGGGAAACACCATATATTTT. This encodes CASSFGGGNTIYF.

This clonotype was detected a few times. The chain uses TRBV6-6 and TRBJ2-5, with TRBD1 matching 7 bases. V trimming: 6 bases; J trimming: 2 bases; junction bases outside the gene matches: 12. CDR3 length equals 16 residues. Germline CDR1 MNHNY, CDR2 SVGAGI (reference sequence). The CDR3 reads CASRTPRTGKQETQYF. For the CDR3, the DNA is TGTGCCAGCAGAACACCCCGGACAGGAAAACAAGAGACCCAGTACTTC.

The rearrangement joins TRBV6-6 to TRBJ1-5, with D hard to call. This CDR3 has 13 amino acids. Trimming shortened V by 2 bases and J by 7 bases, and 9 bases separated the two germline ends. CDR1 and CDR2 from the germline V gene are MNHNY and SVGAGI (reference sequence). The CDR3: CASSYEGQQPQHF. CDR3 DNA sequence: TGTGCCAGCAGTTACGAGGGCCAACAGCCCCAGCATTTT.

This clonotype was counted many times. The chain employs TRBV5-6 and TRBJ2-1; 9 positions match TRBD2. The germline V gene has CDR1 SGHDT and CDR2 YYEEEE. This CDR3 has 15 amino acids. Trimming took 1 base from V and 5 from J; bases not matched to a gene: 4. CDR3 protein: CASSLNSGGHNEQFF. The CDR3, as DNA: TGTGCCAGCAGCTTGAATAGCGGGGGACACAATGAGCAGTTCTTC.

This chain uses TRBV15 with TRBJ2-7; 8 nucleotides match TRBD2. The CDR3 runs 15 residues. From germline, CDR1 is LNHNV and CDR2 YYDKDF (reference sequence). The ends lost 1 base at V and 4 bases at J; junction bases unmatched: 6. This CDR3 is CATSRVGTRNYEQYF. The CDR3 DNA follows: TGTGCCACCAGCAGAGTAGGGACTAGAAATTACGAGCAGTACTTC.

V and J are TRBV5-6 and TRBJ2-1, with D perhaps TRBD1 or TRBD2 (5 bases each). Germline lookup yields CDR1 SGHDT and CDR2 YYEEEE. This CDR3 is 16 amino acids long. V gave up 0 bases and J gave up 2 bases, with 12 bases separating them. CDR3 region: CASSLGRDLPYNEQFF. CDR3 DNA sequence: TGTGCCAGCAGCTTGGGCCGGGACCTGCCCTACAATGAGCAGTTCTTC.

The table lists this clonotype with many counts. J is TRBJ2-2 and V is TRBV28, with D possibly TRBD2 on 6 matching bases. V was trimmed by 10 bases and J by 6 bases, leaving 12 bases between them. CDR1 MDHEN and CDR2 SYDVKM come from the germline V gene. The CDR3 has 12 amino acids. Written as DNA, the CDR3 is TGTGCCATCCCGGGGACTTCCGGGGAGCTGTTTTTT. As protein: CAIPGTSGELFF.

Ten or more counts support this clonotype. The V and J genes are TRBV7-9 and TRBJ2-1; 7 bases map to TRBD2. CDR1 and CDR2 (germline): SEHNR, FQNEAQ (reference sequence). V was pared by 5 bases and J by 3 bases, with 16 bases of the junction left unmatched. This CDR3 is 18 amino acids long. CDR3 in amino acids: CASSPVIGEGGSYNEQFF. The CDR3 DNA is TGTGCCAGCAGCCCAGTCATAGGAGAAGGCGGGAGCTACAATGAGCAGTTCTTC.

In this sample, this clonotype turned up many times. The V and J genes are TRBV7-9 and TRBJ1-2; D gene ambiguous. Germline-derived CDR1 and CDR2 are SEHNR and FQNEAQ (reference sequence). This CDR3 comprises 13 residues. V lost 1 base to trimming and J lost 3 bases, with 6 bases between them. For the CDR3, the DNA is TGTGCCAGCAGCTTAGTACAGTACTATGGCTACACCTTC. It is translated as CASSLVQYYGYTF.

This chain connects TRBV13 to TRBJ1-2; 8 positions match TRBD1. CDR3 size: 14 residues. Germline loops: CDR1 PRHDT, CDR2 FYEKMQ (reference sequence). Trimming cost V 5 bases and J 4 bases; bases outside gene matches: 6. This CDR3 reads CASSEQGGIYGYTF. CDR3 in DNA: TGTGCCAGCAGCGAACAGGGGGGGATCTATGGCTACACCTTC.

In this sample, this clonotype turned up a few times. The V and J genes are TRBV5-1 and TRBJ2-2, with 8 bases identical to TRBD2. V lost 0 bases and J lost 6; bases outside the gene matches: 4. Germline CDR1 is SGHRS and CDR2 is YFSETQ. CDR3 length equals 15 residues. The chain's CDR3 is CASSLDATSAGELFF. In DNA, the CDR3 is TGCGCCAGCAGCTTGGATGCGACTAGCGCCGGGGAGCTGTTTTTT.

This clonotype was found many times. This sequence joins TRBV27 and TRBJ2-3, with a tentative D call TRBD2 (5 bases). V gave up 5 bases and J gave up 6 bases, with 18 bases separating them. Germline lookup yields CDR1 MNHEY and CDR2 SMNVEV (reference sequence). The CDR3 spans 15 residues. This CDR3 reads CASSPPHPTSDTQYF. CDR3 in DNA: TGTGCCAGCAGTCCACCCCATCCCACTAGTGATACGCAGTATTTT.

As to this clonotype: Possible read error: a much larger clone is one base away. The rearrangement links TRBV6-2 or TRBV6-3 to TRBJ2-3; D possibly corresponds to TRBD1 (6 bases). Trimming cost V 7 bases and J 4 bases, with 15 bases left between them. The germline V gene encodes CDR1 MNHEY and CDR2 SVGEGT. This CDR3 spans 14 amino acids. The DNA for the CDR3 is TGTGCCAGCACCAGGGACACGATCCCAGATACGCAGTATTTT. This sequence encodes CASTRDTIPDTQYF.